Below, 22 T cell receptor beta chains from the same sample are listed, as sequenced in a study of CD8+ T cells in alopecia areata. As the sequencing template, cDNA was produced by extracting RNA and reverse transcribing it. Libraries were prepared by immunoSEQ multiplex PCR; TCRdb keeps only in-frame clonotypes and omits some of them. Of about 120,000 clones listed, around two fifths are singletons. The sequenced sample consisted of CD4+ T cells sorted from blood. The receptors were sampled from a human donor with alopecia areata.

The rearrangement links TRBV6-5 to TRBJ2-2, with 8 bases lining up with TRBD2. This CDR3 has 16 amino acids. Looked up from germline, CDR1 is MNHEY and CDR2 is SVGAGI. The V and J ends lost 2 bases and 3 bases, in that order; junction bases with no gene match: 5. Here the CDR3 reads CASSYGSGGDTGELFF. For the CDR3, the DNA is TGTGCCAGCAGTTACGGGAGCGGGGGAGACACCGGGGAGCTGTTTTTT.

The DNA for the CDR3 is TGCGCCAGCAGCTTAACAGGGGTCAACGAGCAGTACTTC. The encoded protein is CASSLTGVNEQYF. The genes are TRBV5-1 and TRBJ2-7; 7 bases fit TRBD1. Germline V gene sequence: CDR1 SGHRS, CDR2 YFSETQ. J gave up 5 bases and V 2 bases, and 4 bases lay outside the gene matches. This CDR3 contains 13 residues.

This clone turned up a few times. The rearrangement uses TRBV5-1 and TRBJ2-6; 7 positions agree with TRBD1. CDR3 length equals 18 residues. Germline V gives CDR1 SGHRS, CDR2 YFSETQ. V shed 4 bases, J shed 2 bases, and the junction held 12 bases outside the gene matches. The CDR3 loop is CASSPLWTGKTGANVLTF. The CDR3 DNA reads as TGCGCCAGCAGCCCCCTTTGGACAGGCAAGACTGGGGCCAACGTCCTGACTTTC.

The chain has TRBV4-3 and TRBJ2-7; 9 positions match TRBD1. The junction had 8 bases not matched to a gene; V was cut back by 6 bases and J by 5 bases. CDR1 and CDR2 (germline): LGHNA, YSLEER. This CDR3 comprises 14 residues. In DNA, the CDR3 is TGCGCCAGCAGTCTCGGGACAGGGAGGAACGAGCAGTACTTC. It is translated as CASSLGTGRNEQYF.

The chain has TRBV29-1 and TRBJ2-7, with 9 bases lining up with TRBD1. CDR3 length: 12 residues. The germline CDR1 and CDR2 sequences are SQVTM and ANQGSEA. Trimming at V came to 8 bases and at J to 3 bases, leaving 5 bases not matched to a gene. CDR3 region: CSISGQGYEQYF. CDR3 nucleotides: TGCAGCATCTCGGGACAGGGCTACGAGCAGTACTTC.

This chain's CDR3 is CASIPPGIGANVLTF. CDR3 nucleotide sequence: TGTGCCAGCATACCCCCGGGGATCGGGGCCAACGTCCTGACTTTC. This chain joins TRBV2 and TRBJ2-6; possible D gene TRBD2, 5 bases. The germline V and J ends were trimmed by 7 bases and 4 bases, with 14 bases remaining between them. Germline V gene data show CDR1 as SNHLY and CDR2 as FYNNEI. CDR3 length: 15 residues. The full variable domain, in which reference TRBV2 and TRBJ2-6 provide the parts outside the CDR3, is EPEVTQTPSHQVTQMGQEVILRCVPISNHLYFYWYRQILGQKVEFLVSFYNNEISEKSEIFDDQFSVERPDGSNFTLKIRSTKLEDSAMYFCASIPPGIGANVLTFGAGSRLTVL.

V usage is TRBV7-3 and J usage is TRBJ2-5, with no clear D. This CDR3 has 13 amino acids. The germline gives CDR1 SGHTA, CDR2 FQGTGA. Trimming cost V 5 bases and J 0 bases, with 7 bases left between them. The CDR3 reads CASSPLNQETQYF. CDR3 DNA sequence: TGTGCCAGCAGCCCCCTAAACCAAGAGACCCAGTACTTC. Variable domain in full (rest from reference TRBV7-3 and TRBJ2-5): GAGVSQTPSNKVTEKGKYVELRCDPISGHTALYWYRQSLGQGPEFLIYFQGTGAADDSGLPNDRFFAVRPEGSVSTLKIQRTERGDSAVYLCASSPLNQETQYFGPGTRLLVL.

This clone occurred a few times. The chain links TRBV29-1 to TRBJ2-3; 7 bases agree with TRBD2. Germline V gene data show CDR1 as SQVTM and CDR2 as ANQGSEA. CDR3 length: 14 amino acids. V lost 6 bases to trimming and J lost 6 bases; unmatched junction nucleotides: 12. CDR3 region: CSVLRGGSWDTQYF. In nucleotides, the CDR3 is TGCAGCGTCCTTAGGGGCGGGAGTTGGGATACGCAGTATTTT.

Only one count was recorded for this clone. This chain connects TRBV4-3 to TRBJ2-1, with 9 bases aligning to TRBD2. The junction had 12 bases not matched to a gene; V was cut back by 3 bases and J by 15 bases. Per germline, CDR1 LGHNA and CDR2 YSLEER. The CDR3 extends over 14 amino acids. The CDR3 spells CASSQTRLAGMRFF. The CDR3, as DNA: TGCGCCAGCAGCCAGACAAGGCTAGCGGGAATGCGGTTCTTC.

This clone showed up just a few times. The chain carries TRBV5-1 and TRBJ2-3; TRBD1 or TRBD2 may be the D gene (5 bases each). The CDR3 is 12 amino acids. CDR1 and CDR2 (germline): SGHRS, YFSETQ. The germline V and J ends were trimmed by 4 bases and 5 bases, with 8 bases remaining between them. The CDR3 coding sequence is TGCGCCAGCAGCCGGGACGGAGATACGCAGTATTTT. This sequence encodes CASSRDGDTQYF.

This chain uses TRBV5-1 with TRBJ2-2; D unclear. Trimming pared 4 bases from V and 4 bases from J, leaving 17 bases between. CDR3 length: 16 amino acids. Germline V gene data show CDR1 as SGHRS and CDR2 as YFSETQ. In DNA, the CDR3 is TGCGCCAGCAGCCTCCAGGTTACTACGGGCACCGGGGAGCTGTTTTTT. As protein: CASSLQVTTGTGELFF. Full variable domain (rest looked up from reference TRBV5-1 and TRBJ2-2): KAGVTQTPRYLIKTRGQQVTLSCSPISGHRSVSWYQQTPGQGLQFLFEYFSETQRNKGNFPGRFSGRQFSNSRSEMNVSTLELGDSALYLCASSLQVTTGTGELFFGEGSRLTVL.

The V call is TRBV4-3, the J call TRBJ2-5; no definite D call. The V end lost 0 bases, the J end lost 7 bases, and 0 bases lay between the germline ends. The CDR3 has 10 residues. Germline values: CDR1 LGHNA, CDR2 YSLEER. Here the CDR3 reads CASSQETQYF. The CDR3 DNA is TGCGCCAGCAGCCAAGAGACCCAGTACTTC.

This rearrangement joins TRBV7-2 to TRBJ1-1, with D unclear. Germline CDR1 is SGHTA and CDR2 is FQGNSA. V was cut by 5 bases and J by 8 bases, with 9 bases left in between. The CDR3 has 11 residues. Here the CDR3 DNA reads TGTGCCAGCAGCCCATACAAAGAAGCTTTCTTT. It yields the protein CASSPYKEAFF.

This rearrangement joins TRBV28 to TRBJ2-1; 11 bases align to TRBD1. The CDR3 loop spans 15 amino acids. J gave up 8 bases and V 4 bases, and 7 bases lay outside the gene matches. CDR1 and CDR2 (germline): MDHEN, SYDVKM. The chain's CDR3 is CASSSPGQGGDEQFF. The CDR3 DNA follows: TGTGCCAGCAGTTCCCCGGGACAGGGGGGCGATGAGCAGTTCTTC.

The table lists this clone with a few counts. This chain links TRBV5-1 with TRBJ2-1; perhaps TRBD1 as D (5 bases). This CDR3 is 15 amino acids long. Germline V lookup: CDR1 SGHRS, CDR2 YFSETQ. The V end lost 0 bases, the J end lost 1 base, and 8 bases lay between the germline ends. CDR3 loop: CASSLEGVSYNEQFF. The CDR3 nucleotides read TGCGCCAGCAGCTTGGAAGGGGTATCCTACAATGAGCAGTTCTTC.

J is TRBJ2-6 and V is TRBV2, with 11 bases fitting TRBD2. Germline V lookup: CDR1 SNHLY, CDR2 FYNNEI. V dropped 6 bases and J dropped 0; count of bases not matched to a gene: 10. The CDR3 spans 19 residues. In nucleotides, the CDR3 is TGTGCCAGCAGAACTGGACTAGCGGGCACCCTCTCTGGGGCCAACGTCCTGACTTTC. Its protein product is CASRTGLAGTLSGANVLTF.

The CDR3 nucleotides read TGTGCCAGCAGTTGGGGAAGCGGGGGGGAAGAGACCCAGTACTTC. Amino acid sequence: CASSWGSGGEETQYF. The V and J genes are TRBV6-6 and TRBJ2-5; 10 nucleotides align to TRBD2. Germline trimming cut 4 bases from V and 3 bases from J; bases unmatched to any gene: 5. The CDR3 covers 15 residues. The germline V gene encodes CDR1 MNHNY and CDR2 SVGAGI (reference sequence).

The CDR3 here is CSVHLRLASNEQFF. The CDR3 coding sequence is TGCAGCGTCCATTTACGACTAGCCTCCAATGAGCAGTTCTTC. The chain uses TRBV29-1 and TRBJ2-1, with 7 bases aligning to TRBD2. This CDR3 comprises 14 residues. The germline V gene has CDR1 SQVTM and CDR2 ANQGSEA. J gave up 6 bases and V 6 bases, and 11 bases lay outside the gene matches.

This chain connects TRBV6-6 to TRBJ2-3, with D tentatively TRBD2 (7 bases). The CDR3 loop spans 15 amino acids. Per germline, CDR1 MNHNY and CDR2 SVGAGI (reference sequence). The V end was cut by 7 bases, the J end by 5 bases, with 19 bases between. Here the CDR3 reads CASTAMAGAGDTQYF. DNA of the CDR3: TGTGCCAGCACCGCTATGGCGGGGGCGGGAGATACGCAGTATTTT.

J is TRBJ2-2 and V is TRBV28; D may be TRBD1 (6 bases). V shed 7 bases and J shed 3 bases, with 15 bases lying between them. Per the germline V gene, CDR1 is MDHEN and CDR2 is SYDVKM. This CDR3 is built from 15 residues. The CDR3, as DNA: TGTGCCAGCAACTTACAGGGAATAGACACCGGGGAGCTGTTTTTT. Translating it yields CASNLQGIDTGELFF.

J is TRBJ2-5 and V is TRBV20-1; D uncertain. The CDR3 loop spans 11 amino acids. CDR1 and CDR2 from the germline V gene are DFQATT and SNEGSKA (reference sequence). The germline V and J ends were trimmed by 3 bases and 2 bases, with 4 bases remaining between them. The CDR3 region is CSASPQETQYF. In DNA, the CDR3 is TGCAGTGCTAGCCCTCAAGAGACCCAGTACTTC.

Only one count was recorded for this clone. The gene calls are TRBV5-1 and TRBJ1-2, with D uncertain. Germline V gene data show CDR1 as SGHRS and CDR2 as YFSETQ. CDR3 length equals 12 residues. The ends were cut back, 5 bases at V and 6 bases at J, with 11 bases in the middle. The CDR3 loop is CASSLDWNGYTF. CDR3 DNA sequence: TGCGCCAGCAGTCTTGATTGGAATGGCTACACCTTC.